This T cell receptor (beta chain) emerged from a study of T cell responses to AZD1222 COVID-19 vaccine. Overall study: The study pooled second doses at about 4 or about 12 weeks.

Study observations and caveats: The reported proportion of spike-specific TCRs targeting unmutated variant regions was nearly half. Just a handful of AZD1222 recipients were seropositive at baseline.

In the case of this clone: No antigen is known for it.

Generated by immunoSEQ multiplex PCR, the TCRdb table keeps only in-frame clones and is missing some. This table holds 150,000 to 200,000 clones, 85% to 95% found once. The V gene end was trimmed by 0 bases and the J gene end by 4 bases; junction bases not matched to a gene: 9. Germline V gives CDR1 SGHRS, CDR2 YFSETQ. The CDR3 has 16 residues. This TCR derives from an adult in good health. This chain uses TRBV5-1 with TRBJ1-1; TRBD1 matches at 7 bases. The sequences come from peripheral blood, collected on day 0 of AZD1222 vaccination. The CDR3 DNA reads as TGCGCCAGCAGCTTGGTGACAGGGAGGGGTGGCACTGAAGCTTTCTTT. Encoded protein: CASSLVTGRGGTEAFF.